These 29 T cell receptor beta chains came from one sample sequenced in a study of T cells in Graves' hyperthyroidism and ophthalmopathy. RNA transcripts served as the template for amplifying TCR beta CDR3 regions. The study used the HTBI primer set for a first-round RT-PCR of the TCR CDR3. Each CDR3 protein gets one entry after TCRdb re-called the multiplex PCR reads with MiXCR. The data show 300,000 to 450,000 distinct CDR3 sequences, roughly 14% seen once. The sample was blood. The origin of the receptors is a woman aged 55-69 years with Graves' hyperthyroidism.

This clonotype has a handful of counts. The CDR3 protein is CSGERDRAYNEQFF. CDR3 in DNA: TGCAGCGGGGAGAGGGACAGGGCCTACAATGAGCAGTTCTTC. J is TRBJ2-1 and V is TRBV29-1; TRBD1 aligns across 9 bases. Germline V gene lookup returns CDR1 SQVTM and CDR2 ANQGSEA. The CDR3 extends over 14 amino acids. Trimming at V came to 7 bases and at J to 2 bases, leaving 6 bases not matched to a gene.

This clonotype was counted many times. The chain couples TRBV6-6 to TRBJ2-1; D unclear. V was trimmed by 2 bases and J by 5 bases, leaving 7 bases between them. Germline CDR1 reads MNHNY; CDR2 reads SVGAGI (reference sequence). This CDR3 comprises 13 residues. In DNA form, the CDR3 reads TGTGCCAGCAGTTACCTGCGCAACAATGAGCAGTTCTTC. The encoded protein is CASSYLRNNEQFF.

In its sample, this clonotype was seen many times. In nucleotides, the CDR3 is TGTGCCAGCAGTTCCGGACTAGCGGGAATCTACGAGCAGTACTTC. Protein sequence: CASSSGLAGIYEQYF. The rearrangement links TRBV6-2 or TRBV6-3 to TRBJ2-7, with 12 bases matching TRBD2. The V and J ends lost 4 bases and 3 bases, in that order; junction bases with no gene match: 4. Germline CDR1 and CDR2: MNHEY and SVGEGT. This CDR3 is 15 amino acids long.

This clonotype was recorded a few times. The V gene is TRBV6-5, the J gene TRBJ1-5, with no clear D. The CDR3 totals 12 residues. V dropped 6 bases and J dropped 5 bases, with 8 bases sitting between them. The germline CDR1 and CDR2 sequences are MNHEY and SVGAGI. CDR3 protein: CASRDPDQPQHF. CDR3 bases: TGTGCCAGCAGGGATCCCGATCAGCCCCAGCATTTT.

This clonotype was seen many times. This chain connects TRBV12-3 or TRBV12-4 to TRBJ2-3; 9 nucleotides match TRBD1. Trimming cost V 7 bases and J 5 bases; bases outside gene matches: 13. The CDR3 has 16 amino acids. CDR3 sequence reads: CASTPLRDRAGDTQYF. The CDR3 nucleotides are TGTGCCAGCACCCCCCTCCGGGACAGGGCGGGAGATACGCAGTATTTT.

With respect to this clonotype: This may come from a read error, since a much larger clone is one base off. The CDR3 ends on some other residue instead of the conserved phenylalanine or tryptophan, so this is likely a read error. The gene calls are TRBV20-1 and TRBJ1-1; D possibly corresponds to TRBD1 (6 bases). This CDR3 region has 13 residues. The V end lost 8 bases, the J end lost 0 bases, and 13 bases lay between the germline ends. Germline V gene sequence: CDR1 DFQATT, CDR2 SNEGSKA (reference sequence). CDR3 sequence (DNA): TGCAGTTGTAGGGGGGAATTGAACACTGAAGCTTTCTCT. Translated: CSCRGELNTEAFS.

The table lists this clonotype with many counts. The rearrangement links TRBV29-1 to TRBJ2-3, with 8 bases lining up with TRBD2. J lost 5 bases, V lost 2 bases, and 9 bases had no gene match. Germline V gives CDR1 SQVTM, CDR2 ANQGSEA. The CDR3 is 15 amino acids. CDR3 protein: CSVESLGTRGDTQYF. CDR3 nucleotide sequence: TGCAGCGTTGAATCCCTCGGGACTAGAGGAGATACGCAGTATTTT.

This clonotype was detected ten times or more. The chain is built from TRBV24-1 and TRBJ2-7; the match to TRBD1 covers 12 bases. Germline CDR1 reads KGHDR; CDR2 reads SFDVKD. The CDR3 extends over 16 amino acids. Unmatched junction bases numbered 8, after V lost 4 bases and J lost 5 bases. In DNA form, the CDR3 reads TGTGCCACCAGTGACTCGGCCGGGACAGGGGGCGACGAGCAGTACTTC. Its protein is CATSDSAGTGGDEQYF.

In its sample, this clonotype was seen many times. This chain uses TRBV28 with TRBJ2-3, with 10 positions matching TRBD2. The V and J ends lost 3 bases and 3 bases, in that order; junction bases with no gene match: 18. The germline V gene encodes CDR1 MDHEN and CDR2 SYDVKM. The CDR3 runs to 20 residues. CDR3 nucleotides: TGTGCCAGCAGTTTGTCTGTGGGGCTAGCGGGAGAGTACTCGACAGATACGCAGTATTTT. This gives the protein CASSLSVGLAGEYSTDTQYF.

This clonotype was seen a handful of times. A read error may explain this, as a much larger clone is one base away. CDR3 nucleotides: TGTGCCAGCAGCCTCTGGAGAGATTCTATCTACAATGAGCGGTTCTTC. It translates to CASSLWRDSIYNERFF. The chain combines TRBV11-1 with TRBJ2-1; D is unclear. The CDR3 is 16 amino acids. Germline loops: CDR1 SGHAT, CDR2 FQDESV (reference sequence).

This clonotype was seen repeatedly, ten times or more. The chain joins TRBV3-1 to TRBJ2-4; TRBD2 matches 8 bases. With V trimmed by 1 base and J by 0 bases, 14 bases remained unmatched. CDR1 and CDR2 from the germline V gene are LGHDT and YNNKEL (reference sequence). This CDR3 region has 20 residues. CDR3: CASSQVLAGRDDIAKNIQYF. The CDR3 DNA reads as TGTGCCAGCAGCCAAGTTTTAGCGGGAAGGGACGATATAGCCAAAAACATTCAGTACTTC.

This clonotype was counted ten times or more. This chain uses TRBV27 with TRBJ2-7; D is possibly TRBD2 (6 bases). Germline CDR1 and CDR2: MNHEY and SMNVEV (reference sequence). This CDR3 spans 15 amino acids. Trimming pared 2 bases from V and 3 bases from J, leaving 14 bases between. The CDR3 DNA follows: TGTGCCAGCAGTTTAAAAGGGACTGCCCGCTACGAGCAGTACTTC. Amino acid sequence: CASSLKGTARYEQYF.

This clonotype showed up many times. The J gene is TRBJ2-7, the V gene TRBV20-1; 10 bases map to TRBD2. The CDR3 length is 13 residues. The junction had 7 bases not matched to a gene; V was cut back by 5 bases and J by 6 bases. The germline gives CDR1 DFQATT, CDR2 SNEGSKA (reference sequence). CDR3 sequence: CSAGSGRGAEQYF. In DNA form, the CDR3 reads TGCAGTGCTGGGAGCGGGAGGGGCGCCGAGCAGTACTTC.

This clonotype was observed a few times. The chain couples TRBV6-1 to TRBJ1-2; the D gene is possibly TRBD1 (6 bases). CDR3 length: 13 residues. The germline V gene encodes CDR1 MNHNS and CDR2 SASEGT. Trimming removed 6 bases at V and 8 bases at J, with 16 bases between. The CDR3 nucleotides are TGTGCCAGCAGCCCTAGGGGGGGCGGCGGCTACACCTTC. It translates to CASSPRGGGGYTF.

This clonotype has a handful of counts. The chain uses TRBV6-1 and TRBJ2-1, with D perhaps TRBD2 (7 bases). Between the trimmed V and J ends, which lost 8 bases and 8 bases, there was a span of 19 bases. In germline, CDR1 is MNHNS, CDR2 SASEGT. CDR3 length equals 14 residues. The CDR3 reads CASRRGGPGDEQFF. CDR3 nucleotide sequence: TGTGCCAGCCGTAGGGGGGGGCCGGGCGATGAGCAGTTCTTC.

This clonotype has only one observation. This chain links TRBV7-3 with TRBJ2-7; 7 bases line up with TRBD1. The length of the CDR3 is 15 residues. V lost 2 bases and J lost 2; bases outside the gene matches: 6. CDR1 SGHTA and CDR2 FQGTGA come from the germline V gene. CDR3 residues: CASSLRDSHAYEQYF. The CDR3 DNA sequence: TGTGCCAGCAGCTTACGGGACAGCCATGCCTACGAGCAGTACTTC.

About this clonotype: A much bigger clone sits one base away, suggesting this may be a read error. The chain couples TRBV20-1 to TRBJ1-1; D is undetermined. The CDR3 extends over 11 amino acids. V was pared by 5 bases and J by 0 bases, with 4 bases between. CDR1 and CDR2 from the germline V gene are DFQATT and SNEGSKA (reference sequence). This chain's CDR3 is CSAPMNTEAFF. The CDR3 nucleotides read TGCAGTGCTCCAATGAACACTGAAGCTTTCTTT.

This clonotype was seen many times. The genes are TRBV28 and TRBJ2-2; D is possibly TRBD1 or TRBD2 (5 bases each). This CDR3 region has 15 residues. V gave up 6 bases and J gave up 6 bases, with 17 bases separating them. In germline, CDR1 is MDHEN, CDR2 SYDVKM. CDR3 region: CASSPGTRGSGELFF. The DNA of the CDR3 is TGTGCCAGCAGCCCGGGGACCCGCGGGTCCGGGGAGCTGTTTTTT. The variable domain in full, completed from reference TRBV28 and TRBJ2-2, reads DVKVTQSSRYLVKRTGEKVFLECVQDMDHENMFWYRQDPGLGLRLIYFSYDVKMKEKGDIPEGYSVSREKKERFSLILESASTNQTSMYLCASSPGTRGSGELFFGEGSRLTVL.

This clonotype was recorded once. The genes are TRBV12-3 or TRBV12-4 and TRBJ2-1; TRBD2 agrees at 7 bases. The CDR3 is made up of 15 amino acids. With 6 bases clipped from V and 7 bases from J, the junction kept 12 bases outside the gene matches. The CDR3 reads CASSPVIAGTNEQFF. CDR3 nucleotide sequence: TGTGCCAGCAGCCCTGTCATAGCGGGTACAAATGAGCAGTTCTTC.

The chain carries TRBV7-9 and TRBJ2-1; 11 nucleotides match TRBD2. This CDR3 is 17 amino acids long. The junction had 9 bases not matched to a gene; V was cut back by 8 bases and J by 0 bases. The germline CDR1 and CDR2 sequences are SEHNR and FQNEAQ (reference sequence). This CDR3 reads CASGGGTSGRSYNEQFF. Written as DNA, the CDR3 is TGTGCCAGCGGAGGCGGGACTAGCGGCCGCTCCTACAATGAGCAGTTCTTC.

This clonotype was seen at least ten times. This chain joins TRBV12-3 or TRBV12-4 and TRBJ2-3; 9 bases match TRBD1. V gave up 6 bases and J gave up 3 bases; unmatched junction bases: 7. The CDR3 covers 15 residues. The CDR3 nucleotides read TGTGCCAGCAGACGGGACAGGGTGAAGACAGATACGCAGTATTTT. This codes for CASRRDRVKTDTQYF.

The chain uses TRBV7-2 and TRBJ2-5, with 7 positions matching TRBD2. This CDR3 spans 14 amino acids. V shed 4 bases, J shed 1 base, and the junction held 3 bases outside the gene matches. CDR1 and CDR2 from the germline V gene are SGHTA and FQGNSA. For the CDR3, the DNA is TGTGCCAGCAGCTCGGCGGGAGTCCAAGAGACCCAGTACTTC. It encodes CASSSAGVQETQYF.

The chain recombines TRBV20-1 with TRBJ2-5; D tentatively fits TRBD1 or TRBD2 (6 bases each). V was pared by 4 bases and J by 7 bases, with 10 bases between. Germline CDR1 DFQATT, CDR2 SNEGSKA (reference sequence). The CDR3 consists of 11 residues. The CDR3 loop reads CSATEGGTQYF. DNA for the CDR3: TGCAGTGCTACCGAGGGGGGGACCCAGTACTTC.

This clonotype was seen ten or more times. This chain connects TRBV11-2 to TRBJ2-1; 12 nucleotides align to TRBD2. This CDR3 spans 14 amino acids. The germline V gene has CDR1 SGHAT and CDR2 FQNNGV. J gave up 4 bases and V 10 bases, and 5 bases lay outside the gene matches. The chain's CDR3 is CATTGTSGYNEQFF. CDR3 sequence (DNA): TGTGCCACTACCGGGACTAGCGGGTACAATGAGCAGTTCTTC.

V usage is TRBV2 and J usage is TRBJ2-2; D is possibly TRBD2 (7 bases). CDR1 is SNHLY and CDR2 is FYNNEI in the germline V gene. There are 14 residues in the CDR3. V was cut by 7 bases and J by 4 bases, with 13 bases left in between. CDR3 region: CASIGGAITGELFF. The CDR3 DNA reads TGTGCCAGCATAGGGGGGGCGATCACCGGGGAGCTGTTTTTT.

This clonotype appeared many times. This sequence joins TRBV6-1 and TRBJ1-6; D is unclear. V was pared by 6 bases and J by 6 bases, with 15 bases between. Looked up from germline, CDR1 is MNHNS and CDR2 is SASEGT. The CDR3 totals 15 residues. The CDR3 protein is CASRPTWGRNSPLHF. CDR3 bases: TGTGCCAGCAGGCCCACATGGGGTCGTAATTCACCCCTCCACTTT.

This clonotype was detected many times. The CDR3 DNA sequence: TGTGCCAGCAAGGGGGCTCTCCTTTTTCCTGGGGCCAACGTCCTGACTTTC. Translating it yields CASKGALLFPGANVLTF. V usage is TRBV28 and J usage is TRBJ2-6; TRBD1 matches 7 bases. The germline gives CDR1 MDHEN, CDR2 SYDVKM. The CDR3 totals 17 residues. V was pared by 7 bases and J by 2 bases, with 11 bases of the junction left unmatched.

Worth noting for this clonotype: A much larger clone differs by one base, so this may be a read error. V is TRBV7-9 and J is TRBJ2-3, with 8 bases that match TRBD2. Germline V gene sequence: CDR1 SEHNR, CDR2 FQNEAQ (reference sequence). Germline trimming cut 4 bases from V and 6 bases from J; bases unmatched to any gene: 9. This CDR3 is 15 amino acids long. The CDR3 sequence: CASSSGLGLKDTQYF. The CDR3 nucleotides read TGTGCCAGCAGCTCGGGACTAGGTTTGAAGGATACGCAGTATTTT.

This clonotype was picked up many times. V and J are TRBV6-1 and TRBJ1-2; D is unresolved. Deletions cut 5 bases from V and 4 bases from J, with 14 bases between. In germline, CDR1 is MNHNS, CDR2 SASEGT. This CDR3 comprises 14 residues. The CDR3 DNA sequence: TGTGCCAGCAGTTATTTCGGTCTCGCCTATGGCTACACCTTC. Translated: CASSYFGLAYGYTF.